This T cell receptor (beta chain) originates from a study of T cell repertoires in cytomegalovirus infection. The overall study: CMV infection plus the matching HLA type was flagged by public TCR beta signatures.

Turning to this clonotype: What it binds is not known.

A single record per CDR3 protein comes from TCRdb applying MiXCR to the reads. In the table there are some 220,000 distinct CDR3 sequences, around 40% of which are singletons. Material: CD8+ T cells from cultured PBMCs, obtained from culture after CMV antigen stimulation. This clonotype originated in a human donor in good health (CMV status not recorded). Some clones in this sample may be carry-over from other donors' samples.

The CDR3 sequence: CASIGTRETQYF. The DNA for the CDR3 is TGTGCCAGCATAGGGACTAGAGAGACCCAGTACTTC. The genes are TRBV2 and TRBJ2-5, with 8 bases matching TRBD2. This CDR3 region has 12 residues. In germline, CDR1 is SNHLY, CDR2 FYNNEI. V lost 7 bases to trimming and J lost 4 bases; unmatched junction nucleotides: 2.